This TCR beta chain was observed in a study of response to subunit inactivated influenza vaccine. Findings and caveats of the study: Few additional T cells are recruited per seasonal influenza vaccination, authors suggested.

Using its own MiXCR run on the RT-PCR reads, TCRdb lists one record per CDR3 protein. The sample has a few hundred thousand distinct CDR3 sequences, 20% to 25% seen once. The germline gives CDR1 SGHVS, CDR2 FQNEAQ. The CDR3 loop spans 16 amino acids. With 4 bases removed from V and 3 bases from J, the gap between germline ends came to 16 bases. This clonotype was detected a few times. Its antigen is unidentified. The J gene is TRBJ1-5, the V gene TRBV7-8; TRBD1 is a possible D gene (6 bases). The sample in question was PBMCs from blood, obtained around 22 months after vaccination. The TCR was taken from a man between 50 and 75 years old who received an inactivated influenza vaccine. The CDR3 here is CASSSNRVGHNQPQHF. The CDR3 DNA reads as TGTGCCAGCAGCTCGAACAGGGTCGGCCACAATCAGCCCCAGCATTTT.